Listed below are T cell receptor beta chains from one sample, sequenced in a study of T cell responses to AZD1222 COVID-19 vaccine. The protocol was immunoSEQ multiplex PCR, while the TCRdb copy is restricted to in-frame clones and leaves out a portion. The sample records approximately 60,000 clones, approximately 82% being singletons. Sequenced here: peripheral blood, sampled on day 0 of AZD1222 vaccination. The receptor set was obtained from an adult in good health. Both conserved end residues are part of each CDR3. The D gene is left open where the match is weak. Some rows mark clone size as missing; the rest say once, few, many or name a class of expanded clone.

cdr3_nt,cdr3_aa,clone_size,v_call,j_call,d_call
TGTGCCAGCAGTGAACCCGGACCGTTATCGGAAAAACTGTTTTTT,CASSEPGPLSEKLFF,-,TRBV25-1,TRBJ1-4,-
TGCGCCAGCAGCCAAGATCTGTGGGAGACGTGGAATGAGCAGTTCTTC,CASSQDLWETWNEQFF,-,TRBV4-1,TRBJ2-1,-
TGTGCCAGCAGCGTAGGGACGGCTAGCGGGAGTTGGTACAATGAGCAGTTCTTC,CASSVGTASGSWYNEQFF,-,TRBV9,TRBJ2-1,TRBD2
TGCGCCAGCAGCCAACAAGGACAGGGAGGCTCGGGAAAACTGTTTTTT,CASSQQGQGGSGKLFF,-,TRBV4-3,TRBJ1-4,TRBD1
TGTGCCAGCAGGTTAGGGTGGACTAGCTCCTACGAGCAGTACTTC,CASRLGWTSSYEQYF,-,TRBV7-2,TRBJ2-7,TRBD2
TGTGCCAGCAGCTTAGCGCTGGGCACCGGGGAGCTGTTTTTT,CASSLALGTGELFF,-,TRBV7-2,TRBJ2-2,-
TGTGCCAGCAGCTCCGGTTGGGCGGACCCAATTAACTATGGCTACACCTTC,CASSSGWADPINYGYTF,-,TRBV7-8,TRBJ1-2,-
TGTGCCAGCAGCGGACCGGGACAGGGCACCCCTGAAGCTTTCTTT,CASSGPGQGTPEAFF,few,TRBV5-4,TRBJ1-1,TRBD1
TGTGCCAGCTCACCGGGACAGACCCTGAACACTGAAGCTTTCTTT,CASSPGQTLNTEAFF,-,TRBV18,TRBJ1-1,TRBD1
TGTGCCAGCAGCCAAACGGGAAGCTCCTACGAGCAGTACTTC,CASSQTGSSYEQYF,-,TRBV14,TRBJ2-7,-